The next 13 T cell receptor beta chains were all read from a single sample in a study of OX40 agonist ivuxolimab in advanced cancers. Method: immunoSEQ multiplex PCR; TCRdb's copy keeps in-frame clones and lacks some. The table shows 90,000 to 120,000 clones, with around 93% occurring only once. Material: CD4+ or CD8+ T cells sorted from blood, obtained in a trial of the OX40 agonist ivuxolimab. The receptor source for this set is an adult with an advanced solid tumor such as melanoma, head and neck, liver or kidney cancer.

This sequence joins TRBV7-2 and TRBJ2-1; no firm D call. This CDR3 has 15 residues. CDR1 is SGHTA and CDR2 is FQGNSA in the germline V gene. The germline V and J ends were trimmed by 5 bases and 7 bases, with 18 bases remaining between them. The CDR3 DNA reads as TGTGCCAGCAGCCCAGAAGGCCACTCCGATAATGAGCAGTTCTTC. As protein: CASSPEGHSDNEQFF.

The rearrangement links TRBV7-3 to TRBJ2-3; 7 nucleotides match TRBD2. This CDR3 contains 15 residues. Germline V gene data show CDR1 as SGHTA and CDR2 as FQGTGA. Trimming took 2 bases from V and 5 from J; bases not matched to a gene: 7. This CDR3 is CASSLLAGLVDTQYF. CDR3 DNA sequence: TGTGCCAGCAGCTTATTAGCGGGCTTAGTAGATACGCAGTATTTT.

The chain links TRBV4-2 to TRBJ2-4; D is undetermined. The CDR3 covers 16 residues. V was cut by 5 bases and J by 7 bases, with 21 bases left in between. Germline-derived CDR1 and CDR2 are LGHNA and YNFKEQ. Here the CDR3 reads CASSLAAGPKPNIQYF. CDR3 nucleotides: TGTGCCAGCAGCTTGGCCGCAGGCCCCAAGCCCAACATTCAGTACTTC.

The rearrangement joins TRBV10-3 to TRBJ1-1; D is perhaps TRBD1 (6 bases). Trimming pared 3 bases from V and 1 base from J, leaving 15 bases between. CDR3 length equals 16 residues. Germline CDR1 and CDR2: ENHRY and SYGVKD. CDR3 DNA: TGTGCCATCAGTGATCGGCAGGGGAGGGCGAACACTGAAGCTTTCTTT. Protein product: CAISDRQGRANTEAFF.

This chain connects TRBV6-5 to TRBJ1-2; tentatively, D is TRBD1 (6 bases). Deletions cut 1 base from V and 5 bases from J, with 11 bases between. Germline V gene sequence: CDR1 MNHEY, CDR2 SVGAGI. The CDR3 runs to 14 residues. Here the CDR3 reads CASSYLDSPYGYTF. The CDR3 DNA reads as TGTGCCAGCAGTTACTTGGACAGTCCGTATGGCTACACCTTC.

The gene calls are TRBV5-1 and TRBJ2-2; a weak D match, TRBD2 (5 bases). This CDR3 spans 15 amino acids. CDR1 and CDR2 from the germline V gene are SGHRS and YFSETQ. Trimming took 5 bases from V and 3 from J, leaving 14 bases between them. The chain's CDR3 is CASRRVPGDTGELFF. CDR3 DNA sequence: TGCGCCAGCAGGAGGGTCCCTGGGGACACCGGGGAGCTGTTTTTT.

This CDR3 is CASREGPGELFF. The CDR3 nucleotides read TGTGCCAGCAGGGAGGGCCCCGGGGAGCTGTTTTTT. The chain couples TRBV2 to TRBJ2-2; D is perhaps TRBD2 (6 bases). Germline assignment: CDR1 SNHLY and CDR2 FYNNEI. This CDR3 is 12 amino acids long. V shed 6 bases and J shed 6 bases, with 8 bases lying between them. Combining the CDR3 with reference TRBV2 and TRBJ2-2 gives the whole variable domain EPEVTQTPSHQVTQMGQEVILRCVPISNHLYFYWYRQILGQKVEFLVSFYNNEISEKSEIFDDQFSVERPDGSNFTLKIRSTKLEDSAMYFCASREGPGELFFGEGSRLTVL.

The rearrangement links TRBV30 to TRBJ1-4; D perhaps matches TRBD1 (5 bases). The CDR3 spans 14 residues. Per germline, CDR1 GTSNPN and CDR2 SVGIG (reference sequence). The germline V and J ends were trimmed by 0 bases and 5 bases, with 10 bases remaining between them. In nucleotides, the CDR3 is TGTGCCTGGAGTGTGTCGTCAGGGAATGAAAAACTGTTTTTT. Encoded protein: CAWSVSSGNEKLFF.

This chain joins TRBV5-6 and TRBJ1-5; 7 positions agree with TRBD1. This CDR3 comprises 14 residues. Germline V gene sequence: CDR1 SGHDT, CDR2 YYEEEE. Trimming at V came to 1 base and at J to 6 bases, leaving 4 bases not matched to a gene. CDR3: CASSLMTGSQPQHF. In DNA, the CDR3 is TGTGCCAGCAGCTTGATGACAGGGAGTCAGCCCCAGCATTTT.

The V call is TRBV6-5, the J call TRBJ1-2; D may be TRBD1 (5 bases). Germline lookup yields CDR1 MNHEY and CDR2 SVGAGI. V was shortened by 4 bases and J by 3 bases, with 18 bases between the two germline ends. There are 16 residues in the CDR3. The CDR3 sequence: CASSWDYIQDHYGYTF. As DNA, the CDR3 is TGTGCCAGCAGTTGGGATTACATACAGGACCACTATGGCTACACCTTC.

V and J are TRBV19 and TRBJ2-7; D is unresolved. Per germline, CDR1 LNHDA and CDR2 SQIVND (reference sequence). The CDR3 is made up of 13 amino acids. The germline V and J ends were trimmed by 3 bases and 3 bases, with 9 bases remaining between them. CDR3 in DNA: TGTGCCAGTAGTATGTTGGGATACTACGAGCAGTACTTC. Translation gives CASSMLGYYEQYF. Full variable domain (rest looked up from reference TRBV19 and TRBJ2-7): DGGITQSPKYLFRKEGQNVTLSCEQNLNHDAMYWYRQDPGQGLRLIYYSQIVNDFQKGDIAEGYSVSREKKESFPLTVTSAQKNPTAFYLCASSMLGYYEQYFGPGTRLTVT.

The genes are TRBV5-6 and TRBJ2-7; possible D gene TRBD1, 5 bases. Germline CDR1 SGHDT, CDR2 YYEEEE. CDR3 length: 14 amino acids. V lost 4 bases, J lost 0 bases, and 11 bases lay in between. The CDR3 DNA follows: TGTGCCAGCAGCCGCCAGGGTAGCTCCTACGAGCAGTACTTC. Translating it yields CASSRQGSSYEQYF.

The chain recombines TRBV19 with TRBJ2-1; the match to TRBD2 covers 14 bases. Germline CDR1 LNHDA, CDR2 SQIVND (reference sequence). The CDR3 runs 14 residues. Trimming removed 8 bases from V and 8 bases from J; junction bases left unmatched: 5. For the CDR3, the DNA is TGTGCCAGTGAAGGGACTAGCGGGAGTCATGAGCAGTTCTTC. Amino acids: CASEGTSGSHEQFF.